This TCR beta chain was profiled in a study of response to subunit inactivated influenza vaccine. Each CDR3 protein gets one entry after TCRdb re-called the RT-PCR reads with MiXCR. The table includes 600,000 to 700,000 distinct CDR3 sequences, 14% detected once. Germline values: CDR1 MNHEY, CDR2 SVGEGT. With 6 bases removed from V and 13 bases from J, the gap between germline ends came to 15 bases. CDR3 length: 11 residues. Study-level findings and limits: Few additional T cells are recruited per seasonal influenza vaccination, authors suggested.

This clonotype was observed a handful of times. Its antigen is currently unknown. This sequence was found in a man over 45 who received an inactivated influenza vaccine. The chain couples TRBV6-2 or TRBV6-3 to TRBJ1-2, with D maybe TRBD1 (5 bases). Sequenced here: PBMCs from blood, sampled approximately 15 days before vaccination. For the CDR3, the DNA is TGTGCCAGCAGAGCCCTCGGGGCTCTCACCTTC. Its translation is CASRALGALTF.